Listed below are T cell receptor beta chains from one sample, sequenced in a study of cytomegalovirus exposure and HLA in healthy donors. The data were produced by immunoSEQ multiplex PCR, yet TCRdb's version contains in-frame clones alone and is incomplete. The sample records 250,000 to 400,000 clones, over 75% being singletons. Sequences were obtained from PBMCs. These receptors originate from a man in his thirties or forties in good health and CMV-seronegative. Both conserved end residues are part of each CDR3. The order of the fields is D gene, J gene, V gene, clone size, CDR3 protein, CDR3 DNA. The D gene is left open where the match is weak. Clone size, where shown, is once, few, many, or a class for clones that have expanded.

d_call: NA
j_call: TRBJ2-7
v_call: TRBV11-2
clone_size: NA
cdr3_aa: CASSLIGGITTFYEQYF
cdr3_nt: TGTGCCAGCAGCCTGATTGGGGGCATCACCACCTTCTACGAGCAGTACTTC

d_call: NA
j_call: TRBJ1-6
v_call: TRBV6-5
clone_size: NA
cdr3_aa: CASSPGTSYNSPLHF
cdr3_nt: TGTGCCAGCAGCCCGGGGACATCTTATAATTCACCCCTCCACTTT

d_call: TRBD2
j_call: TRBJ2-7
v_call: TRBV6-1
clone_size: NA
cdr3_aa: CASSGTSGGRYEQYF
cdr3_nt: TGTGCCAGCAGCGGGACTAGCGGGGGGAGGTACGAGCAGTACTTC

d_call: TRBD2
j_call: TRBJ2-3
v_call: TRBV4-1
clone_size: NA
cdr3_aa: CASSQVMGVAGGRADTQYF
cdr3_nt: TGCGCCAGCAGCCAAGTCATGGGGGTAGCGGGGGGCCGGGCAGATACGCAGTATTTT

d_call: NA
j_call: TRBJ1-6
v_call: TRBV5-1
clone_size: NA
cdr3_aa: CASSGGVLGSPLHF
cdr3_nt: TGCGCCAGCAGTGGGGGGGTGTTGGGATCACCCCTCCACTTT

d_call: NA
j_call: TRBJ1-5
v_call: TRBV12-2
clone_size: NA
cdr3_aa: CASRSNGQNQPQHF
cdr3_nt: TGTGCAAGTCGCTCAAATGGGCAGAATCAGCCCCAGCATTTT

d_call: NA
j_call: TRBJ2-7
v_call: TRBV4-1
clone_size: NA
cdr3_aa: CASSQEGAAATYEQYF
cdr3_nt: TGCGCCAGCAGCCAAGAAGGGGCCGCAGCGACCTACGAGCAGTACTTC

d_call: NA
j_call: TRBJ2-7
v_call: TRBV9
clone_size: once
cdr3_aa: CASSVEPFAGALGEQYF
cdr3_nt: TGTGCCAGCAGCGTAGAACCCTTCGCGGGGGCCTTGGGCGAGCAGTACTTC

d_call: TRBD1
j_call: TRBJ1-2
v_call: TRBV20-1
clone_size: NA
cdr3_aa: CSALTGFGYTF
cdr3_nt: TGCAGTGCATTGACAGGGTTCGGCTACACCTTC

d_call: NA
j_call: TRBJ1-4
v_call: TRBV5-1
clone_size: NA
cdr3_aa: CASSLSATAEKLFF
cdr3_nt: TGCGCCAGCAGCTTGTCGGCGACAGCTGAAAAACTGTTTTTT

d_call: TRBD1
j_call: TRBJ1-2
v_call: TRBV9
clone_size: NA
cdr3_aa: CASSVIDGQGARYGYTF
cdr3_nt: TGTGCCAGCAGCGTAATCGATGGACAGGGGGCTCGGTATGGCTACACCTTC

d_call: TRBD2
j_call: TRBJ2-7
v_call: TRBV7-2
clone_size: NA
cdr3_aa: CASSLPAGGYEQYF
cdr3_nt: TGTGCCAGCAGCCTTCCAGCGGGGGGATACGAGCAGTACTTC

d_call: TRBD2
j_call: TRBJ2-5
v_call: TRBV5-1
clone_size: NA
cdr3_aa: CASSPGLAGETQYF
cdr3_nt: TGCGCCAGCAGCCCAGGACTAGCTGGTGAGACCCAGTACTTC

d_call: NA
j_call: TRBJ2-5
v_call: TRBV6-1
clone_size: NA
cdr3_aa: CASSQGAGGRRETQYF
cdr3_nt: TGTGCCAGCAGTCAAGGTGCAGGGGGGAGGAGAGAGACCCAGTACTTC

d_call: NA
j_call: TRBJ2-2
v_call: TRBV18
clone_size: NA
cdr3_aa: CASSPQGTGELFF
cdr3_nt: TGTGCCAGCTCACCCCAGGGAACCGGGGAGCTGTTTTTT

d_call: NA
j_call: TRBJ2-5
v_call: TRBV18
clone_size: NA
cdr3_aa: CASSRSEETQYF
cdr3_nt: TGTGCCAGCTCACGGTCGGAAGAGACCCAGTACTTC

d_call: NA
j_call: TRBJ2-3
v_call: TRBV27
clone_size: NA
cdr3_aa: CASSIGQSQGTQYF
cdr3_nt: TGTGCCAGCAGTATCGGACAGAGTCAGGGTACGCAGTATTTT

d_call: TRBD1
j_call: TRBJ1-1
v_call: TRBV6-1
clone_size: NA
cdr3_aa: CASSEARTGGPKAFF
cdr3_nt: TGTGCCAGCAGTGAAGCGAGGACAGGAGGTCCCAAAGCTTTCTTT

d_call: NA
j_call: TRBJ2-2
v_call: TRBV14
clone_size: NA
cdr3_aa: CASSRIAGVTGELFF
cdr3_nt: TGTGCCAGCAGCCGGATAGCCGGGGTTACCGGGGAGCTGTTTTTT

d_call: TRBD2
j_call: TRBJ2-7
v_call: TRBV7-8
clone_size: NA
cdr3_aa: CASSLERGAYEQYF
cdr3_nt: TGTGCCAGCAGCTTAGAGCGGGGGGCCTACGAGCAGTACTTC

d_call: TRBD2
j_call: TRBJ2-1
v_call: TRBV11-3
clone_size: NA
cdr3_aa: CASSLDIGAGEQFF
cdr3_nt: TGTGCCAGCAGCTTAGACATAGGAGCGGGGGAGCAGTTCTTC

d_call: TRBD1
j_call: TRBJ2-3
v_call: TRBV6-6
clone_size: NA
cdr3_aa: CASSYSSGGFDTQYF
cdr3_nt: TGTGCCAGCAGTTACTCCTCAGGGGGTTTCGATACGCAGTATTTT

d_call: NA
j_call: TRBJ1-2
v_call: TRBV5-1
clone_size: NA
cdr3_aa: CASSGTGIANYGYTF
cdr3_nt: TGCGCCAGCAGCGGAACGGGAATAGCTAACTATGGCTACACCTTC

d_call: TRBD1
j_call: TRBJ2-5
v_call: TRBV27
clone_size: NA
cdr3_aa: CARDRALGETQYF
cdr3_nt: TGTGCCAGGGACAGGGCCCTAGGAGAGACCCAGTACTTC

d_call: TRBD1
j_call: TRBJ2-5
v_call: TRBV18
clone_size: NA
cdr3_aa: CASSQRTGKETQYF
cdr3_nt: TGTGCCAGCTCACAGCGGACAGGGAAAGAGACCCAGTACTTC

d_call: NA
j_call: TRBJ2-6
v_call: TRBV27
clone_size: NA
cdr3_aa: CASSLSAGVGANVLTF
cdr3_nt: TGTGCCAGCAGTTTATCGGCCGGGGTCGGGGCCAACGTCCTGACTTTC

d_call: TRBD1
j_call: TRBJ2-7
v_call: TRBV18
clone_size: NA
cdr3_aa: CASSLDRGYEQYF
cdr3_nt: TGTGCCAGCTCACTCGACAGGGGCTACGAGCAGTACTTC

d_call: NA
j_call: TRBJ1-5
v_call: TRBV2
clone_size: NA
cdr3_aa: CASSGVFTDSNQPQHF
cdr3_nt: TGTGCCAGCAGTGGAGTATTCACAGATAGCAATCAGCCCCAGCATTTT

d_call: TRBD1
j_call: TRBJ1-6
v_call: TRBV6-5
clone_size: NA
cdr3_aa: CASSYRDSNSPLHF
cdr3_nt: TGTGCCAGCAGTTACCGGGACAGTAATTCACCCCTCCACTTT

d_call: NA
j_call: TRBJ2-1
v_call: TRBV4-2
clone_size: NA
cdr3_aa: CASSPDRSSYNEQFF
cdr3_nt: TGTGCCAGCAGCCCGGACAGAAGCTCCTACAATGAGCAGTTCTTC

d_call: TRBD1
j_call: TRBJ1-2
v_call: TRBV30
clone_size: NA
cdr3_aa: CATLGTDRGSNYGYTF
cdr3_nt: TGTGCCACGTTAGGGACAGACAGAGGTTCTAACTATGGCTACACCTTC

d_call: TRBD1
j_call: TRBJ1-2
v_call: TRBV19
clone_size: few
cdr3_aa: CASTERTGRNYGYTF
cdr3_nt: TGTGCCAGTACTGAACGGACAGGGAGGAACTATGGCTACACCTTC

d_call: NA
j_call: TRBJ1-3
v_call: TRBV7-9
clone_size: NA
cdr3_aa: CASSSTGWASGNTIYF
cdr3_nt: TGTGCCAGCAGCTCCACAGGGTGGGCCTCTGGAAACACCATATATTTT

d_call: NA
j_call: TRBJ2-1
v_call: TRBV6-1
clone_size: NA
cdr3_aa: CASNGGPYNEQFF
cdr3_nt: TGTGCCAGCAACGGCGGGCCCTACAATGAGCAGTTCTTC

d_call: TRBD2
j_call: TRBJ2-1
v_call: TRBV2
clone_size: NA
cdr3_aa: CASSRLAATYNEQFF
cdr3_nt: TGTGCCAGCAGTCGACTAGCGGCCACCTACAATGAGCAGTTCTTC

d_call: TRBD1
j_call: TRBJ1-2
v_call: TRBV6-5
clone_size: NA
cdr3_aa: CASRGGDRVNYGYTF
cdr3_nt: TGTGCCAGCAGGGGGGGGGACAGGGTTAACTATGGCTACACCTTC

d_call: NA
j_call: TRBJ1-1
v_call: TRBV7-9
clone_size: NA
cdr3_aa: CASSFRREAEAFF
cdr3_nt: TGTGCCAGCAGCTTCCGCAGGGAGGCTGAAGCTTTCTTT

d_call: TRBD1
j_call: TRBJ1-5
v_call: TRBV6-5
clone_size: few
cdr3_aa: CATGTANQPQHF
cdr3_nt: TGTGCTACCGGGACAGCTAATCAGCCCCAGCATTTT

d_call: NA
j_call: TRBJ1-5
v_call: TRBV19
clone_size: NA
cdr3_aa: CASSRQASNQPQHF
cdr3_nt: TGTGCCAGTAGTCGGCAGGCTAGCAATCAGCCCCAGCATTTT

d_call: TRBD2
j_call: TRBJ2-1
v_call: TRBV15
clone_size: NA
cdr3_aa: CATSPWGSGSSYNEQFF
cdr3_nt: TGTGCCACCTCCCCATGGGGTAGCGGGAGCTCCTACAATGAGCAGTTCTTC

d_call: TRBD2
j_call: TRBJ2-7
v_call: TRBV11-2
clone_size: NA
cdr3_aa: CASSLVAGRNEQYF
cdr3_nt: TGTGCCAGCAGCTTAGTAGCGGGGCGAAACGAGCAGTACTTC

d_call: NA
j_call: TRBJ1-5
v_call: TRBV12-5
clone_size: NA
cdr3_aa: CASGDDNRGNQPQHF
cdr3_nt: TGTGCTAGTGGTGATGATAACAGGGGCAATCAGCCCCAGCATTTT

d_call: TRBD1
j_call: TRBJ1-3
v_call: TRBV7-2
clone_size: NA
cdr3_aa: CASSLVRGQAGNTIYF
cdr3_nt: TGTGCCAGCAGCTTAGTAAGGGGACAGGCTGGAAACACCATATATTTT

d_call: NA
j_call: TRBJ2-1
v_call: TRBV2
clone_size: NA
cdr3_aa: CASSFPDSEQFF
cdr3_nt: TGTGCCAGCAGCTTCCCGGACTCGGAGCAGTTCTTC

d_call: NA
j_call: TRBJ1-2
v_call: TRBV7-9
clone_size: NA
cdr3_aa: CASSQTEEGDYYGYTF
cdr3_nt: TGTGCCAGCAGCCAGACAGAGGAAGGGGATTACTATGGCTACACCTTC

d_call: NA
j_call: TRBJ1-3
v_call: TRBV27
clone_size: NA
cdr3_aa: CATQGPGNTIYF
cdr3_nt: TGTGCAACTCAGGGGCCTGGAAACACCATATATTTT

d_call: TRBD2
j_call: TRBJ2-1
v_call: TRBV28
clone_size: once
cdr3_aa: CASTRGGSYNEQFF
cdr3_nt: TGTGCCAGCACCCGGGGGGGATCCTACAATGAGCAGTTCTTC

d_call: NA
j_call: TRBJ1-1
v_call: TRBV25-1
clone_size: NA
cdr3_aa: CASSSTGHNTEAFF
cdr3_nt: TGTGCCAGCAGCTCGACAGGACACAACACTGAAGCTTTCTTT

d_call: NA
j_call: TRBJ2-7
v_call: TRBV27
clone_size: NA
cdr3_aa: CASSLQGLSYEQYF
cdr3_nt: TGTGCCAGCAGCTTACAGGGTCTCTCCTACGAGCAGTACTTC

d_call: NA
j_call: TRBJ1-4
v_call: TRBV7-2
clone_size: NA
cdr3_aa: CASSLGLGTPNEKLFF
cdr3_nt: TGTGCCAGCAGCTTAGGCCTTGGGACTCCCAATGAAAAACTGTTTTTT

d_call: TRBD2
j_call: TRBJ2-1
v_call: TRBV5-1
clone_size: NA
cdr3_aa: CASSLAAPSGGANEQFF
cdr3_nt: TGCGCCAGCAGCTTGGCGGCCCCTAGCGGGGGGGCTAATGAGCAGTTCTTC

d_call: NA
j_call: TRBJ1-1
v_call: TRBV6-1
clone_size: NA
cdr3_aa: CASSESYTEAFF
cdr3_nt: TGTGCCAGCAGTGAGAGCTACACTGAAGCTTTCTTT

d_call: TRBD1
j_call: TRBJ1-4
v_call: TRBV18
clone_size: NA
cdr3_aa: CASSPVPGQGVSEKLFF
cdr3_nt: TGTGCCAGCTCACCAGTCCCTGGACAGGGCGTCAGTGAAAAACTGTTTTTT

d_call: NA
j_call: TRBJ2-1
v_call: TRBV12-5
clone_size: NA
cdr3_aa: CASGLAGAFGGSSYNEQFF
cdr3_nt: TGTGCTAGTGGTTTGGCGGGAGCCTTCGGGGGAAGCTCCTACAATGAGCAGTTCTTC

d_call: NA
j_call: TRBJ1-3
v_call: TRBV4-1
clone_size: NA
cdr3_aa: CASSQSIFSGNTIYF
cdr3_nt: TGCGCCAGCAGCCAGTCTATTTTCTCTGGAAACACCATATATTTT

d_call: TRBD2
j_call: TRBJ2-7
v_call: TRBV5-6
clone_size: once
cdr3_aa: CASSLFGDYYEQYF
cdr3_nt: TGTGCCAGCAGCTTGTTTGGGGACTACTACGAGCAGTACTTC

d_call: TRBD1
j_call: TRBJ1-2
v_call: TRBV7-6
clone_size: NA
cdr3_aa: CASSPRTGGTTNYGYTF
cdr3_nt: TGTGCCAGCAGCCCCCGGACAGGGGGCACGACTAACTATGGCTACACCTTC

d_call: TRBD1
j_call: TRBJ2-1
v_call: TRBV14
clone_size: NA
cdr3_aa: CASRPGTDTYNEQFF
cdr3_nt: TGTGCCAGCAGGCCCGGGACAGATACCTACAATGAGCAGTTCTTC

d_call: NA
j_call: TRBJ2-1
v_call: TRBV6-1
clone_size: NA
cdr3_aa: CASSEAQGSYNEQFF
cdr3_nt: TGTGCCAGCAGTGAAGCACAGGGTTCCTACAATGAGCAGTTCTTC